A single sample gave rise to the 17 T cell receptor beta chains below, sequenced in a study of blood T cell repertoires in COVID-19. This table comes from immunoSEQ multiplex PCR, and its TCRdb copy is limited to in-frame clones, with some not included. This sample has 150,000 or so clones, with over 75% found just once. Material: peripheral blood. The receptors were sampled from a woman aged 55-69 years with COVID-19, enrolled during active disease.

The rearrangement links TRBV13 to TRBJ1-2; TRBD1 matches at 9 bases. Germline trimming cut 2 bases from V and 2 bases from J; bases unmatched to any gene: 9. The length of the CDR3 is 17 residues. Germline CDR1 and CDR2: PRHDT and FYEKMQ (reference sequence). As DNA, the CDR3 is TGTGCCAGCAGCTTACCCGGGACAGGGAATCCAAACTATGGCTACACCTTC. It specifies CASSLPGTGNPNYGYTF.

Concerning this clone: One end of the junction does not line up with germline, which may come from a read error. The J gene is TRBJ2-5, the V gene TRBV5-1, with 7 bases identical to TRBD1. The CDR3 is 15 residues long. CDR1 SGHRS and CDR2 YFSETQ come from the germline V gene. DNA for the CDR3: TGCGCCAGCAGCGACCCTACAGGGGCTCAAGAAACCCAGTACTTC. This gives the protein CASSDPTGAQETQYF.

This chain connects TRBV5-4 to TRBJ2-3; TRBD2 matches at 8 bases. This CDR3 region has 16 residues. Germline lookup yields CDR1 SGHNT and CDR2 YYREEE (reference sequence). Trimming at V came to 0 bases and at J to 2 bases, leaving 5 bases not matched to a gene. CDR3 nucleotide sequence: TGTGCCAGCAGCTTGGAGGGTAGCGGGGCCACAGATACGCAGTATTTT. It is translated as CASSLEGSGATDTQYF.

DNA for the CDR3: TGTGCCAGCAGTGAAAGTCGGAGGGCTAATGAAAAACTGTTTTTT. Protein product: CASSESRRANEKLFF. J is TRBJ1-4 and V is TRBV2; D ambiguous. Trimming removed 2 bases from V and 3 bases from J, with 10 bases in between. The CDR3 contains 15 residues. Germline CDR1 reads SNHLY; CDR2 reads FYNNEI.

This chain uses TRBV19 with TRBJ1-5, with no clear D. Germline assignment: CDR1 LNHDA and CDR2 SQIVND (reference sequence). The CDR3 contains 20 residues. V was clipped by 3 bases and J by 0 bases, with 24 bases between them. CDR3 DNA sequence: TGTGCCAGTAGTATCCCCGGCCAGGCGATTATATCTTATAGCAATCAGCCCCAGCATTTT. Translated, it gives CASSIPGQAIISYSNQPQHF.

In the case of this clone: One junction end disagrees with the germline gene, perhaps due to a read error. The J gene is TRBJ2-2, the V gene TRBV6-5, with a tentative D call TRBD1 (6 bases). CDR1 and CDR2 from the germline V gene are MNHEY and SVGAGI. The CDR3 is made up of 14 amino acids. The CDR3 DNA reads TGTGCCAGCAGTCGAGGACAGAACCCCGGGGAGCTGTTTTTT. It translates to CASSRGQNPGELFF.

The chain uses TRBV3-1 (or the pseudogene TRBV3-2) and TRBJ1-1, with D perhaps matching TRBD1 (5 bases). Trimming pared 4 bases from V and 4 bases from J, leaving 16 bases between. CDR1 and CDR2 from the germline V gene are LGHDT and YNNKEL (reference sequence). CDR3 length: 15 residues. The CDR3 DNA reads as TGTGCCAGCAGCCCTGGGAAGGCGGGGGTCACTGAAGCTTTCTTT. Its translation is CASSPGKAGVTEAFF.

The V gene is TRBV6-6, the J gene TRBJ2-7; 9 bases fit TRBD2. The CDR3 has 15 residues. The V and J ends lost 6 bases and 7 bases, in that order; junction bases with no gene match: 13. The germline CDR1 and CDR2 sequences are MNHNY and SVGAGI (reference sequence). The CDR3 DNA is TGTGCCAGCAGCACCGACTCTAGCGGGGTCTGGGAGCAGTACTTC. This codes for CASSTDSSGVWEQYF.

The rearrangement joins TRBV4-1 to TRBJ1-4; possible D gene TRBD1, 5 bases. V gave up 4 bases and J gave up 3 bases, with 15 bases separating them. Germline V gene lookup returns CDR1 MGHRA and CDR2 YSYEKL. CDR3 length: 16 residues. The CDR3 is CASSPGGGAANEKLFF. CDR3 sequence (DNA): TGCGCCAGCAGCCCCGGAGGCGGGGCAGCTAATGAAAAACTGTTTTTT.

The chain combines TRBV24-1 with TRBJ2-5; D is possibly TRBD1 (6 bases). This CDR3 has 16 amino acids. V lost 4 bases to trimming and J lost 4 bases, with 18 bases between them. Germline CDR1 is KGHDR and CDR2 is SFDVKD. The CDR3 region has the DNA TGTGCCACCAGTGACCGCATTACAGGGTGGGCAGAGACCCAGTACTTC. Translation gives CATSDRITGWAETQYF.

The chain combines TRBV29-1 with TRBJ2-3; D is possibly TRBD1 (6 bases). CDR3 length: 14 residues. Trimming took 6 bases from V and 1 from J, leaving 14 bases between them. The germline V gene encodes CDR1 SQVTM and CDR2 ANQGSEA. As DNA, the CDR3 is TGCAGCGTCCGCAGGGGACAAGGCACAGATACGCAGTATTTT. Translating it yields CSVRRGQGTDTQYF.

This rearrangement joins TRBV18 to TRBJ1-2, with a possible D match to TRBD1 (5 bases). This CDR3 spans 14 amino acids. Trimming left V 3 bases short and J 3 bases short, with 11 bases between. Germline lookup yields CDR1 KGHSH and CDR2 LQKENI. CDR3 protein: CASSPRVLDYGYTF. CDR3 bases: TGTGCCAGCTCACCCAGGGTTTTAGACTATGGCTACACCTTC. The full variable domain, in which reference TRBV18 and TRBJ1-2 provide the parts outside the CDR3, is NAGVMQNPRHLVRRRGQEARLRCSPMKGHSHVYWYRQLPEEGLKFMVYLQKENIIDESGMPKERFSAEFPKEGPSILRIQQVVRGDSAAYFCASSPRVLDYGYTFGSGTRLTVV.

This chain joins TRBV4-1 and TRBJ2-5, with 11 bases lining up with TRBD1. Per the germline V gene, CDR1 is MGHRA and CDR2 is YSYEKL. J lost 5 bases, V lost 4 bases, and 6 bases had no gene match. This CDR3 region has 15 residues. CDR3 residues: CASSPDRGRLETQYF. As DNA, the CDR3 is TGCGCCAGCAGCCCGGACAGGGGGCGCTTGGAGACCCAGTACTTC.

The chain recombines TRBV15 with TRBJ1-5; D gene unclear. The CDR3 totals 15 residues. CDR1 is LNHNV, CDR2 YYDKDF, per germline (reference sequence). V gave up 1 base and J gave up 4 bases, with 11 bases separating them. This chain's CDR3 is CATSRVFFGNQPQHF. CDR3 coding DNA: TGTGCCACCAGCAGAGTATTCTTCGGTAATCAGCCCCAGCATTTT.

This chain links TRBV6-2 or TRBV6-3 with TRBJ1-5; TRBD1 agrees at 11 bases. Germline assignment: CDR1 MNHEY and CDR2 SVGEGT. V was pared by 6 bases and J by 0 bases, with 7 bases of the junction left unmatched. The CDR3 is 17 residues long. The CDR3 DNA reads TGTGCCAGCAGCCGGGACAGGGGGGACATTAGCAATCAGCCCCAGCATTTT. Its translation is CASSRDRGDISNQPQHF.

The gene calls are TRBV18 and TRBJ2-7; 7 bases line up with TRBD1. The junction had 6 bases not matched to a gene; V was cut back by 2 bases and J by 5 bases. Germline V gene sequence: CDR1 KGHSH, CDR2 LQKENI. There are 14 residues in the CDR3. The DNA of the CDR3 is TGTGCCAGCTCACCAAACAGGGGATATGACGAGCAGTACTTC. This sequence encodes CASSPNRGYDEQYF.

This rearrangement joins TRBV29-1 to TRBJ1-2; 10 positions agree with TRBD1. Looked up from germline, CDR1 is SQVTM and CDR2 is ANQGSEA. V was clipped by 4 bases and J by 2 bases; unmatched bases: 1. The CDR3 covers 13 residues. The CDR3: CSVAGQGNYGYTF. Written as DNA, the CDR3 is TGCAGCGTTGCGGGACAGGGGAACTATGGCTACACCTTC.